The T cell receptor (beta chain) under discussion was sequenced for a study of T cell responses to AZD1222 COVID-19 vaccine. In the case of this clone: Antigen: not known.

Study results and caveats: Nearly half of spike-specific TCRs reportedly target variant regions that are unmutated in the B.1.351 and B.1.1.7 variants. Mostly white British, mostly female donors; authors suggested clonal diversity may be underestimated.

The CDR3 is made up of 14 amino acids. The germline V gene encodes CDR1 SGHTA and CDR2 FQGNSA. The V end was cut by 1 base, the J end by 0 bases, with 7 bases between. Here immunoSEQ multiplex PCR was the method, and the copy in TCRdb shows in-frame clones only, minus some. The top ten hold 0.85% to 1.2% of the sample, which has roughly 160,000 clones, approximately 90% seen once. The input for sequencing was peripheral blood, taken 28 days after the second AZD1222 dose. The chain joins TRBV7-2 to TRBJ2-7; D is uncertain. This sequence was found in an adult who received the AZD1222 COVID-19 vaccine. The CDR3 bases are TGTGCCAGCAGCTTAGGGGTCAGCTCCTACGAGCAGTACTTC. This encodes CASSLGVSSYEQYF.